This TCR beta chain was sequenced during a study of control samples from healthy donors and cancer patients. Clones were read by immunoSEQ multiplex PCR, and TCRdb kept only the in-frame ones, dropping some. The sample yields 100,000 to 150,000 clones, just under 95% seen once. Trimming took 2 bases from V and 0 from J, leaving 14 bases between them. Germline V gives CDR1 LNHNV, CDR2 YYDKDF (reference sequence). CDR3 length: 17 residues. The specimen sequenced was blood. V gene TRBV15 combines with J gene TRBJ2-1; tentatively, D is TRBD1 (5 bases). This TCR was sampled from a man younger than 35 in good health. In nucleotides, the CDR3 is TGTGCCACCAGCAGACCTATAGGGGTTAGCTCCTACAATGAGCAGTTCTTC. This codes for CATSRPIGVSSYNEQFF. Full variable domain (missing parts from reference TRBV15 and TRBJ2-1): DAMVIQNPRYQVTQFGKPVTLSCSQTLNHNVMYWYQQKSSQAPKLLFHYYDKDFNNEADTPDNFQSRRPNTSFCFLDIRSPGLGDTAMYLCATSRPIGVSSYNEQFFGPGTRLTVL.